The 28 T cell receptor beta chains presented below share a single source sample, sequenced in a study of OX40 agonist ivuxolimab in advanced cancers. Assay used: immunoSEQ multiplex PCR; TCRdb lists only in-frame clones, some missing. Of tens of thousands of clones detected, around 80% appear once; the ten largest clones hold 7.3%. The specimen was CD4+ or CD8+ T cells sorted from blood, collected in a trial of the OX40 agonist ivuxolimab. Receptor source: an adult with an advanced solid tumor such as melanoma, head and neck, liver or kidney cancer.

CDR3 region: CASSIGISYNEQFF. CDR3 DNA sequence: TGTGCCAGTAGTATAGGGATCTCCTACAATGAGCAGTTCTTC. This chain connects TRBV19 to TRBJ2-1, with no clear D. Trimming removed 1 base at V and 0 bases at J, with 4 bases between. The CDR3 covers 14 residues. Germline V CDR1 and CDR2: LNHDA, SQIVND (reference sequence).

J is TRBJ1-6 and V is TRBV11-2; D unclear. Germline V gives CDR1 SGHAT, CDR2 FQNNGV. This CDR3 is built from 15 residues. Trimming shortened V by 0 bases and J by 7 bases, and 10 bases separated the two germline ends. The CDR3 here is CASSLERHSNSPLHF. CDR3 DNA sequence: TGTGCCAGCAGCTTAGAGCGCCACAGCAATTCACCCCTCCACTTT.

DNA for the CDR3: TGTGCCAGCAGCGAAGGACAGGGGAGATCCTACGAGCAGTACTTC. Protein: CASSEGQGRSYEQYF. This chain joins TRBV7-2 and TRBJ2-7; TRBD1 agrees at 9 bases. Germline V gives CDR1 SGHTA, CDR2 FQGNSA. This CDR3 comprises 15 residues. Trimming took 5 bases from V and 1 from J; bases not matched to a gene: 6.

This clone appeared once. The V gene is TRBV7-9, the J gene TRBJ2-1; TRBD2 matches at 7 bases. Per germline, CDR1 SEHNR and CDR2 FQNEAQ (reference sequence). Trimming at V came to 3 bases and at J to 6 bases, leaving 11 bases not matched to a gene. The CDR3 consists of 16 residues. CDR3 sequence (DNA): TGTGCCAGCAGCTTTGCAGGGACGGGAGGTATCAATGAGCAGTTCTTC. This sequence encodes CASSFAGTGGINEQFF.

This sequence joins TRBV6-5 and TRBJ1-2; D may be TRBD1 (5 bases). V lost 6 bases, J lost 4 bases, and 18 bases lay in between. The CDR3 contains 15 residues. Germline V CDR1 and CDR2: MNHEY, SVGAGI. CDR3 residues: CASRAAGNDFYGYTF. The CDR3 nucleotides are TGTGCCAGCAGGGCAGCAGGGAACGATTTCTATGGCTACACCTTC.

The J gene is TRBJ1-1, the V gene TRBV28; no firm D call. The germline gives CDR1 MDHEN, CDR2 SYDVKM. Trimming stripped 6 bases from V and 5 bases from J, with 13 bases between. The CDR3 sequence is 13 residues long. In DNA, the CDR3 is TGTGCCAGCAGCCGGGCCGACCAGACTGAAGCTTTCTTT. This codes for CASSRADQTEAFF.

This clone has a single count. The rearrangement links TRBV29-1 to TRBJ1-3; no reliable D call. Germline V lookup: CDR1 SQVTM, CDR2 ANQGSEA. The CDR3 consists of 13 residues. V shed 4 bases and J shed 0 bases, with 7 bases lying between them. The CDR3 spells CSVGRGSGNTIYF. In nucleotides, the CDR3 is TGCAGCGTTGGCAGAGGCTCTGGAAACACCATATATTTT.

The rearrangement uses TRBV5-1 and TRBJ2-1; D is perhaps TRBD2 (6 bases). Germline lookup yields CDR1 SGHRS and CDR2 YFSETQ. Trimming shortened V by 2 bases and J by 0 bases, and 18 bases separated the two germline ends. The CDR3 length is 18 residues. The CDR3 spells CASSFPPGGMPSYNEQFF. The CDR3 bases are TGCGCCAGCAGCTTCCCCCCTGGCGGGATGCCCTCCTACAATGAGCAGTTCTTC.

The chain joins TRBV29-1 to TRBJ2-5; TRBD1 agrees at 9 bases. TRBJ2-7 explains the end of the DNA better; the J call may be wrong. The length of the CDR3 is 13 residues. Germline V gene data show CDR1 as SQVTM and CDR2 as ANQGSEA. DNA for the CDR3: TGCAGCGTGACCGGGACAGGGTCCTACGAGCAGTACTTC. Its protein product is CSVTGTGSYEQYF.

This chain connects TRBV5-1 to TRBJ2-1; D uncertain. This CDR3 is built from 13 residues. Germline lookup yields CDR1 SGHRS and CDR2 YFSETQ. Trimming shortened V by 0 bases and J by 10 bases, and 11 bases separated the two germline ends. CDR3 amino acids: CASSLGSRPEQFF. In DNA form, the CDR3 reads TGCGCCAGCAGCTTGGGTTCCAGACCCGAGCAGTTCTTC.

This chain connects TRBV5-4 to TRBJ1-1, with D possibly being TRBD1 (6 bases). The CDR3 loop spans 13 amino acids. Deletions cut 6 bases from V and 3 bases from J, with 12 bases between. Germline loops: CDR1 SGHNT, CDR2 YYREEE (reference sequence). The CDR3 is CASIIQGHTEAFF. In DNA, the CDR3 is TGTGCCAGCATCATACAGGGTCACACTGAAGCTTTCTTT.

The genes are TRBV6-1 and TRBJ2-1; 8 bases match TRBD2. Per germline, CDR1 MNHNS and CDR2 SASEGT. This CDR3 contains 16 residues. V dropped 3 bases and J dropped 5; count of bases not matched to a gene: 9. DNA for the CDR3: TGTGCCAGCAGTGATGTTTCCAGCGGGAGCCACAATGAGCAGTTCTTC. Its translation: CASSDVSSGSHNEQFF.

In regard to this clone: At one of its ends the junction is not consistent with the germline gene, which may arise from a read error. Other DNA sequences within the sample encode an identical CDR3. The gene calls are TRBV5-6 and TRBJ2-3, with TRBD1 matching over 8 bases. CDR3 size: 15 residues. Germline CDR1 SGHDT, CDR2 YYEEEE. The CDR3 loop reads CASSLGTGDTDTQYF. The CDR3 bases are TGTGCCAGCAGTTTGGGGACAGGAGACACAGATACGCAGTATTTT. Drawing the rest from reference TRBV5-6 and TRBJ2-3, the complete variable domain is DAGVTQSPTHLIKTRGQQVTLRCSPKSGHDTVSWYQQALGQGPQFIFQYYEEEERQRGNFPDRFSGHQFPNYSSELNVNALLLGDSALYLCASSLGTGDTDTQYFGPGTRLTVL.

The chain combines TRBV4-3 with TRBJ1-6, with a possible D match to TRBD1 (6 bases). In germline, CDR1 is LGHNA, CDR2 YSLEER. Trimming shortened V by 1 base and J by 11 bases, and 9 bases separated the two germline ends. This CDR3 has 13 residues. Here the CDR3 reads CASSQAGGPPLHF. The CDR3 region has the DNA TGCGCCAGCAGCCAAGCCGGGGGGCCACCCCTCCACTTT.

The chain combines TRBV6-1 with TRBJ1-2; D remains unclear. There are 13 residues in the CDR3. V dropped 1 base and J dropped 8 bases, with 11 bases sitting between them. Germline CDR1 MNHNS, CDR2 SASEGT. CDR3 residues: CASSEVGRWGYTF. The CDR3 DNA reads TGTGCCAGCAGTGAAGTGGGTCGTTGGGGCTACACCTTC.

The V gene is TRBV5-5, the J gene TRBJ1-5; the match to TRBD1 covers 7 bases. The V gene's germline CDR1 is SGHKS and CDR2 YYEKEE (reference sequence). This CDR3 has 14 residues. Trimming cost V 4 bases and J 4 bases; bases outside gene matches: 5. The CDR3 DNA reads as TGTGCCAGCAGCCTACCAGGGGGGAATCAGCCCCAGCATTTT. Its protein is CASSLPGGNQPQHF.

The genes are TRBV7-9 and TRBJ2-3, with D maybe TRBD1 (5 bases). Germline-derived CDR1 and CDR2 are SEHNR and FQNEAQ (reference sequence). There are 16 residues in the CDR3. V shed 4 bases and J shed 3 bases, with 17 bases lying between them. The CDR3 DNA reads as TGTGCCAGCAGCTCTCAGGGCGGCATCAGGACAGATACGCAGTATTTT. It codes for CASSSQGGIRTDTQYF.

This clone occurred once. The chain has TRBV6-5 and TRBJ2-7; D is unresolved. CDR1 and CDR2 from the germline V gene are MNHEY and SVGAGI. This CDR3 comprises 11 residues. Trimming stripped 7 bases from V and 5 bases from J, with 9 bases between. CDR3 coding DNA: TGTGCCAGCAAAATTTTCGACGAGCAGTACTTC. Its translation is CASKIFDEQYF.

This chain links TRBV10-1 with TRBJ1-2; a weak D match, TRBD1 (5 bases). Trimming pared 2 bases from V and 8 bases from J, leaving 21 bases between. Germline CDR1 is WNHNN and CDR2 is SYGVQD (reference sequence). The CDR3 is made up of 16 amino acids. The CDR3 DNA reads as TGCGCCAGCAGTGAGGAGTTACAGCCAACGGGGGAAGGCTACACCTTC. Encoded protein: CASSEELQPTGEGYTF.

The chain has TRBV7-2 and TRBJ1-6, with a tentative D call TRBD1 (5 bases). The CDR3 is 13 residues long. V was shortened by 0 bases and J by 8 bases, with 5 bases between the two germline ends. CDR1 and CDR2 from the germline V gene are SGHTA and FQGNSA. This CDR3 is CASSLARDSPLHF. The CDR3 bases are TGTGCCAGCAGCTTAGCCAGGGATTCACCCCTCCACTTT.

CDR3 amino acids: CASRGTSGSYNEQFF. CDR3 bases: TGTGCCAGCAGGGGAACTAGCGGGAGTTACAATGAGCAGTTCTTC. This chain links TRBV2 with TRBJ2-1; 11 nucleotides line up with TRBD2. Germline lookup yields CDR1 SNHLY and CDR2 FYNNEI. This CDR3 has 15 residues. J gave up 4 bases and V 6 bases, and 5 bases lay outside the gene matches.

The V and J genes are TRBV27 and TRBJ1-1; no definite D call. The CDR3 runs to 15 residues. Germline CDR1 is MNHEY and CDR2 is SMNVEV (reference sequence). V was pared by 1 base and J by 3 bases, with 12 bases between. Here the CDR3 DNA reads TGTGCCAGCAGTTTATTTTTGGGATGGGACACTGAAGCTTTCTTT. It translates to CASSLFLGWDTEAFF.

The chain's CDR3 is CSVYINYEQYF. The CDR3 nucleotides are TGCAGCGTTTACATCAACTACGAGCAGTACTTC. The chain employs TRBV29-1 and TRBJ2-7; D is ambiguous. The CDR3 runs 11 residues. Germline V gene data show CDR1 as SQVTM and CDR2 as ANQGSEA. The germline V and J ends were trimmed by 5 bases and 3 bases, with 8 bases remaining between them.

This sequence joins TRBV6-1 and TRBJ1-1; no reliable D call. CDR1 MNHNS and CDR2 SASEGT come from the germline V gene. CDR3 length equals 17 residues. Trimming removed 2 bases from V and 2 bases from J, with 18 bases in between. CDR3: CASSEWVGQRLNTEAFF. The CDR3 DNA sequence: TGTGCCAGCAGTGAATGGGTCGGGCAGCGGCTAAACACTGAAGCTTTCTTT.

This clone was counted once. The junction differs from germline at one of its ends, possibly a read error. V is TRBV6-5 and J is TRBJ1-1, with no clear D. Germline assignment: CDR1 MNHEY and CDR2 SVGAGI. The length of the CDR3 is 13 residues. CDR3 region: CASSYQVETETFF. DNA for the CDR3: TGTGCCAGCAGTTACCAGGTAGAGACTGAAACTTTCTTT.

This clone was seen just once. The chain employs TRBV30 and TRBJ1-5; possibly TRBD1 for D (5 bases). The CDR3 is made up of 15 amino acids. CDR1 and CDR2 (germline): GTSNPN, SVGIG (reference sequence). Trimming took 4 bases from V and 1 from J, leaving 14 bases between them. CDR3 sequence: CAWTGGGASNQPQHF. In nucleotides, the CDR3 is TGTGCCTGGACCGGAGGAGGGGCCAGCAATCAGCCCCAGCATTTT.

The V and J genes are TRBV6-1 and TRBJ1-4; 7 bases are shared with TRBD1. CDR1 and CDR2 (germline): MNHNS, SASEGT. This CDR3 spans 14 amino acids. The V gene end was trimmed by 9 bases and the J gene end by 8 bases; junction bases not matched to a gene: 12. The CDR3 DNA follows: TGTGCCAGTTCTCCCAGGGGGAAAGGCGAAAAACTGTTTTTT. Translation gives CASSPRGKGEKLFF.

The chain recombines TRBV7-7 with TRBJ2-2; D may be TRBD2 (6 bases). V lost 3 bases, J lost 7 bases, and 15 bases lay in between. In germline, CDR1 is SSHAT, CDR2 FNYEAQ (reference sequence). The CDR3 spans 15 residues. The CDR3: CASSFSPGEGGELFF. The CDR3 DNA reads as TGTGCCAGCAGCTTTAGTCCGGGAGAGGGCGGGGAGCTGTTTTTT.